What follows is one T cell receptor beta chain and its context. Antigen specificity is unknown. At one end the junction does not follow the germline gene, possibly because of a read error. The source of the sample is a study of cytomegalovirus exposure and HLA in healthy donors. Findings and limits, study-wide: Versus the approximately 700-donor mean, an Asian-associated ancestry cluster reportedly showed fewer N-insertions in a later analysis. Analysis was carried out at a later point, and it linked a missense DCLRE1C variant to TCR beta V- and J-gene trimming. Investigators reported 150 to 200 TCR beta chains as tied to cytomegalovirus.

Samples came from healthy bone marrow donors. Vbeta (60) and Jbeta (13) primers were used in the PCR. The protocol was immunoSEQ multiplex PCR, while the TCRdb copy is restricted to in-frame clones and leaves out a portion. Of approximately 160,000 clones listed, about 70% are singletons. This receptor was obtained from a woman aged 40 to 50 in good health and CMV-seropositive. The sample consisted of PBMCs.

For the CDR3, the DNA is TGTGCCAGCAGCTCCCCAGGGGGAACACCCCGTTTT. Protein product: CASSSPGGTPRF. The rearrangement uses TRBV5-4 and TRBJ1-1, with 7 bases fitting TRBD1. The CDR3 is 12 amino acids. Germline V lookup: CDR1 SGHNT, CDR2 YYREEE (reference sequence).